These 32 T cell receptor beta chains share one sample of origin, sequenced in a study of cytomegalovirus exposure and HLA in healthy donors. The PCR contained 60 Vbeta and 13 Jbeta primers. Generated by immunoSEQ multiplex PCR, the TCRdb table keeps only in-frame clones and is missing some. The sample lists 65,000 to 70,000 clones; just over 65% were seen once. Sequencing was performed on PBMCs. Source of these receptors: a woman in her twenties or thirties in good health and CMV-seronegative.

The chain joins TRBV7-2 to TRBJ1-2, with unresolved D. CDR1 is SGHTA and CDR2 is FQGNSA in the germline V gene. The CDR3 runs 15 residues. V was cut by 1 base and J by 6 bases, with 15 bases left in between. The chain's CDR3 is CASSLDGTSSNGYTF. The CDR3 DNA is TGTGCCAGCAGCTTAGACGGAACTAGCTCCAATGGCTACACCTTC.

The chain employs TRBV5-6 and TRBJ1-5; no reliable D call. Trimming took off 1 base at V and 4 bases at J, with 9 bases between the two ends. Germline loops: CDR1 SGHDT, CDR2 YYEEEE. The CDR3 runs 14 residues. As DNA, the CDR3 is TGTGCCAGCAGCTTGACACAGAGTAATCAGCCCCAGCATTTT. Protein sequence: CASSLTQSNQPQHF.

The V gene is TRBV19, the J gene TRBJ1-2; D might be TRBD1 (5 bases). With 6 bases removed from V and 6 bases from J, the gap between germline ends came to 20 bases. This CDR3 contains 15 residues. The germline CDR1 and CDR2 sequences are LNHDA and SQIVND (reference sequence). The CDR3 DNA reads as TGTGCCAGTAGGATCCGGGGGGACCCCGTTAATGGCTACACCTTC. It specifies CASRIRGDPVNGYTF.

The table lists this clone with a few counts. DNA for the CDR3: TGTGCCAGCAGCCCATACAGGGGAAGCGGGGAGCTGTTTTTT. Translated, it gives CASSPYRGSGELFF. The chain combines TRBV11-3 with TRBJ2-2, with TRBD1 matching 7 bases. The CDR3 runs to 14 residues. Germline V gene sequence: CDR1 SGHNT, CDR2 YENEEA. After removal of 5 bases from V and 7 bases from J, the junction contained 7 bases not matched to a gene.

The CDR3 is CASSFGTSGGETQYF. CDR3 bases: TGTGCCAGTAGTTTTGGGACTAGCGGGGGAGAGACCCAGTACTTC. This rearrangement joins TRBV19 to TRBJ2-5, with 14 bases lining up with TRBD2. The trim removed 5 bases at V and 4 bases at J, leaving 3 bases unmatched. The CDR3 is 15 residues long. In germline, CDR1 is LNHDA, CDR2 SQIVND (reference sequence).

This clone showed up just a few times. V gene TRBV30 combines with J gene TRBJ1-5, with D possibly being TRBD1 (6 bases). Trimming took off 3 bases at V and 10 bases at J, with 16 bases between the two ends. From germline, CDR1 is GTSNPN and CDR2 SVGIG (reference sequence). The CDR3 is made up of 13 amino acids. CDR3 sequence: CAWRAQQQGPQHF. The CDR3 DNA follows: TGTGCCTGGAGGGCCCAACAACAGGGACCCCAGCATTTT.

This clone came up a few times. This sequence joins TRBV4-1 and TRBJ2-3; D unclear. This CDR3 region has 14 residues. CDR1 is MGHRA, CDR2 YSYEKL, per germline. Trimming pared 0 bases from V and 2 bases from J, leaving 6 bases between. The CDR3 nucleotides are TGCGCCAGCAGCCAAGAGTCCTACACAGATACGCAGTATTTT. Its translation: CASSQESYTDTQYF.

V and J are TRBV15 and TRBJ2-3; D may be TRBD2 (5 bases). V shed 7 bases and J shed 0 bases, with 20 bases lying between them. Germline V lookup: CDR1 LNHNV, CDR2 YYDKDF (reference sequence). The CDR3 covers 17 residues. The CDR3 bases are TGTGCCACCACCCTTAACCCGGGATTCGCTAGCACAGATACGCAGTATTTT. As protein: CATTLNPGFASTDTQYF.

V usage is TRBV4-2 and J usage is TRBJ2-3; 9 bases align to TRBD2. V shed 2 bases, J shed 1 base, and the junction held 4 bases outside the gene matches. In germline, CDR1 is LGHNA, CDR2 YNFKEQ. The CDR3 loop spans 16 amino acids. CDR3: CASSQLAGARTDTQYF. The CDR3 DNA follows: TGTGCCAGCAGCCAATTAGCGGGGGCCCGCACAGATACGCAGTATTTT.

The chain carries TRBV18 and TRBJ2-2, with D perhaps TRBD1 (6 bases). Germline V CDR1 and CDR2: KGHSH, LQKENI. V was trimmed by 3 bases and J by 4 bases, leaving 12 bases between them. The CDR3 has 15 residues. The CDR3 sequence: CASSPSRGSTGELFF. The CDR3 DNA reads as TGTGCCAGCTCACCCTCTAGGGGGTCCACCGGGGAGCTGTTTTTT. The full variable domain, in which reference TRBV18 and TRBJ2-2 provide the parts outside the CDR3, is NAGVMQNPRHLVRRRGQEARLRCSPMKGHSHVYWYRQLPEEGLKFMVYLQKENIIDESGMPKERFSAEFPKEGPSILRIQQVVRGDSAAYFCASSPSRGSTGELFFGEGSRLTVL.

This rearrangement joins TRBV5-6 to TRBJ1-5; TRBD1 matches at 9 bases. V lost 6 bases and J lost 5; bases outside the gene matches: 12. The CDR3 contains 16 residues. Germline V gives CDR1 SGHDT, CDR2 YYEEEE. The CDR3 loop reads CASKSWTGAEDQPQHF. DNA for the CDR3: TGTGCCAGCAAGTCTTGGACAGGGGCGGAGGATCAGCCCCAGCATTTT.

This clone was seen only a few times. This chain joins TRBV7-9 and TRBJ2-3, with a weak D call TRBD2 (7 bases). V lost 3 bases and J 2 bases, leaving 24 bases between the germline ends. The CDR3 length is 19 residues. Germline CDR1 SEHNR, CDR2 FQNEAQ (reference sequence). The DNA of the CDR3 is TGTGCCAGCAGCTTTAATCTTGATTGGCGGGGGCCTCTCACAGATACGCAGTATTTT. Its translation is CASSFNLDWRGPLTDTQYF.

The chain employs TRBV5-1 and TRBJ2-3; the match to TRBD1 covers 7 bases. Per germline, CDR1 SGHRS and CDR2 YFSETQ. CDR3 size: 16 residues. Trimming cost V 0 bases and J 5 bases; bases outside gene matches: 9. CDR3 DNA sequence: TGCGCCAGCAGCTTGGGAACAGGGGCACGAAAAGATACGCAGTATTTT. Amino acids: CASSLGTGARKDTQYF.

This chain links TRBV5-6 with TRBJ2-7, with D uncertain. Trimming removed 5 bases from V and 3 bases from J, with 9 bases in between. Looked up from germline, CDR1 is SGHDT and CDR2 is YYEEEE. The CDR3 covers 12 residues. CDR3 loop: CASRVGHYEQYF. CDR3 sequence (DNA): TGTGCCAGCAGAGTGGGCCACTACGAGCAGTACTTC.

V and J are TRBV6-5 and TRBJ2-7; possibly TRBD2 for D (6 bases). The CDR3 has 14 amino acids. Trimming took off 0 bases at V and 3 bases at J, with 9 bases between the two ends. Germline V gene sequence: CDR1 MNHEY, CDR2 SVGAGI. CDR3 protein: CASSYSWGLYEQYF. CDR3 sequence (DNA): TGTGCCAGCAGTTACTCATGGGGACTCTACGAGCAGTACTTC.

The CDR3 loop is CAISDEGSSYNSPLHF. CDR3 DNA: TGTGCCATCAGTGATGAAGGGAGCTCCTATAATTCACCCCTCCACTTT. This rearrangement joins TRBV10-3 to TRBJ1-6; D gene ambiguous. The V and J ends lost 3 bases and 0 bases respectively, with 9 bases between them. The CDR3 covers 16 residues. Germline V CDR1 and CDR2: ENHRY, SYGVKD.

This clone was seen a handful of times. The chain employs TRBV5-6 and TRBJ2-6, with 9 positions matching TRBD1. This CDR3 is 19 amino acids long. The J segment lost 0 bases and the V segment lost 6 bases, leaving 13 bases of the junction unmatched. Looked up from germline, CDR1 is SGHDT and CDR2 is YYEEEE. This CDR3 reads CASNTGGTNSYSGANVLTF. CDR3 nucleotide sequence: TGTGCCAGCAATACAGGGGGCACTAATTCCTACTCTGGGGCCAACGTCCTGACTTTC.

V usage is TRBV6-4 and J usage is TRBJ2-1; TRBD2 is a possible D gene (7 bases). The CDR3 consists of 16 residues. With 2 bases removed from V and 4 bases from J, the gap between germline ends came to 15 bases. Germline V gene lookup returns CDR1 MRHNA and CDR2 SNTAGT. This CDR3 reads CASSDGHGGPYNEQFF. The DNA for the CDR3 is TGTGCCAGCAGTGACGGGCACGGGGGGCCTTACAATGAGCAGTTCTTC.

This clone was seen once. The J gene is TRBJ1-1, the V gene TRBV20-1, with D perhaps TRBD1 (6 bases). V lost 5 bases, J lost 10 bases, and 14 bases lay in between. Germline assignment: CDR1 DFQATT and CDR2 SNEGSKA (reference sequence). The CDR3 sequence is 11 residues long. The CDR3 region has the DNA TGCAGTGCTTACGGTAGGGGGGGAGCTTTCTTT. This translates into CSAYGRGGAFF.

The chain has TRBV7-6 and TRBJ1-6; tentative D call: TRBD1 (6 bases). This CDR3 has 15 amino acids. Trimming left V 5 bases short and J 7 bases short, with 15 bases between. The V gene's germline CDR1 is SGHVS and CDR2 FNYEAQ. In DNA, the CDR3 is TGTGCCAGCAGCCAGGGGACCTGGGGCAATTCACCCCTCCACTTT. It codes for CASSQGTWGNSPLHF. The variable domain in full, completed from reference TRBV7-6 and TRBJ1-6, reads GAGVSQSPRYKVTKRGQDVALRCDPISGHVSLYWYRQALGQGPEFLTYFNYEAQQDKSGLPNDRFSAERPEGSISTLTIQRTEQRDSAMYRCASSQGTWGNSPLHFGNGTRLTVT.

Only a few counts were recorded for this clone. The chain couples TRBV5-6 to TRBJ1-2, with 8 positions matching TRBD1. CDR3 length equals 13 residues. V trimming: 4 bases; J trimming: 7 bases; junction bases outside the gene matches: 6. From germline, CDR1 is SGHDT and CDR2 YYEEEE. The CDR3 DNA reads TGTGCCAGCAGCCGGGACAGGTCCATTGGCTACACCTTC. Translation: CASSRDRSIGYTF.

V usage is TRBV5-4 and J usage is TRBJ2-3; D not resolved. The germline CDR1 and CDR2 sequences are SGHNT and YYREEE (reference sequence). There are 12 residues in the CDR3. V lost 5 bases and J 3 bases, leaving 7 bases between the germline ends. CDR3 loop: CASSFTTDTQYF. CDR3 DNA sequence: TGTGCCAGCAGTTTTACAACAGATACGCAGTATTTT. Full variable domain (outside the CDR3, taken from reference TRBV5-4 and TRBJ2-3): ETGVTQSPTHLIKTRGQQVTLRCSSQSGHNTVSWYQQALGQGPQFIFQYYREEENGRGNFPPRFSGLQFPNYSSELNVNALELDDSALYLCASSFTTDTQYFGPGTRLTVL.

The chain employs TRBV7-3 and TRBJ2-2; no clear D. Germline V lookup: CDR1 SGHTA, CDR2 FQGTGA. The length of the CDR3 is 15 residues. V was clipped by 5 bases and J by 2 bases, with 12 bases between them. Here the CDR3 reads CASSPVRSNTGELFF. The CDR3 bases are TGTGCCAGCAGCCCGGTCCGGAGTAACACCGGGGAGCTGTTTTTT.

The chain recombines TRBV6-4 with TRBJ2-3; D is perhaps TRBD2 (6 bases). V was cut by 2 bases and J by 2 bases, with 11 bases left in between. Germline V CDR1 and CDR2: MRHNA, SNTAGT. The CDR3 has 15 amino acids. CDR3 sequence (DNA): TGTGCCAGCAGTGACACGGCTAGCGCCACAGATACGCAGTATTTT. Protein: CASSDTASATDTQYF.

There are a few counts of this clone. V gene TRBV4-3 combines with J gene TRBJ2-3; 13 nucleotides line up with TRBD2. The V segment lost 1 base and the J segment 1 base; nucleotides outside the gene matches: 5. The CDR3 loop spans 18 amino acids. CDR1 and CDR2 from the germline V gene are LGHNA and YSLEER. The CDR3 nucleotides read TGCGCCAGCAGCCAAGCGGTACTAGCGGGGGGGGGCACAGATACGCAGTATTTT. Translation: CASSQAVLAGGGTDTQYF.

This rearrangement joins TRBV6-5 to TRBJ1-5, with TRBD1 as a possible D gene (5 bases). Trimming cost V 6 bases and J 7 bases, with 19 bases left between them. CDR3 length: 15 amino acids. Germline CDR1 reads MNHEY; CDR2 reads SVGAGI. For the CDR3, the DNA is TGTGCCAGCAGCCTCCTGGGGGGGGTAGAACAGCCCCAGCATTTT. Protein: CASSLLGGVEQPQHF.

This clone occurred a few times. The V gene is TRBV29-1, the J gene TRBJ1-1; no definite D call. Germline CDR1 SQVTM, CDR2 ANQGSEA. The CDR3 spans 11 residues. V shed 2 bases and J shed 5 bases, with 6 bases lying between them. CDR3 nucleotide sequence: TGCAGCGTTGAACAGGCGACTGAAGCTTTCTTT. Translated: CSVEQATEAFF.

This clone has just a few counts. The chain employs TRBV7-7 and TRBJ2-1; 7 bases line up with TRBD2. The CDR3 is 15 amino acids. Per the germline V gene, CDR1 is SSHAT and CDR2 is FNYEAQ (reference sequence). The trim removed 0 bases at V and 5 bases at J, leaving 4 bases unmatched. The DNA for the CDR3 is TGTGCCAGCAGCTTAGCGTACCTAGCGGACAATGAGCAGTTCTTC. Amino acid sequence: CASSLAYLADNEQFF.

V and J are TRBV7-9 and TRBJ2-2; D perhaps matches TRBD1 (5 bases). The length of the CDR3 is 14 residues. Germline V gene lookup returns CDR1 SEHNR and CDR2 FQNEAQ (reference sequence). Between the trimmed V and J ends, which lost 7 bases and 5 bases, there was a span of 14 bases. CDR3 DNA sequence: TGTGCCAGCAACCCCCCAGGACATACCGGGGAGCTGTTTTTT. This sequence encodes CASNPPGHTGELFF.

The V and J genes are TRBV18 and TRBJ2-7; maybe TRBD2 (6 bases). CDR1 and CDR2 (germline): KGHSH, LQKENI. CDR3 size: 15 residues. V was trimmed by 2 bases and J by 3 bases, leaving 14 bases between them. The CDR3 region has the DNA TGTGCCAGCTCACCAAACCCGGGACTCGTCTACGAGCAGTACTTC. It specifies CASSPNPGLVYEQYF. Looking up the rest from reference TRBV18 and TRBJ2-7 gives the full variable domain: NAGVMQNPRHLVRRRGQEARLRCSPMKGHSHVYWYRQLPEEGLKFMVYLQKENIIDESGMPKERFSAEFPKEGPSILRIQQVVRGDSAAYFCASSPNPGLVYEQYFGPGTRLTVT.

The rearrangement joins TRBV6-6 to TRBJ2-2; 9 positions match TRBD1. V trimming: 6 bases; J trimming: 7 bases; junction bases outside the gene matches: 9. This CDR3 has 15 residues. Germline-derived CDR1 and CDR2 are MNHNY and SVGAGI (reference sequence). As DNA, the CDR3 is TGTGCCAGCAGAAATCGACAGGGGGTAGGCGGGGAGCTGTTTTTT. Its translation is CASRNRQGVGGELFF.

CDR3 sequence reads: CASSLYRAYSNQPQHF. In nucleotides, the CDR3 is TGTGCCAGTAGTCTATACAGGGCTTATAGCAATCAGCCCCAGCATTTT. This chain links TRBV19 with TRBJ1-5, with a tentative D call TRBD1 (6 bases). The CDR3 totals 16 residues. Trimming removed 5 bases at V and 0 bases at J, with 14 bases between. Germline CDR1 reads LNHDA; CDR2 reads SQIVND (reference sequence). Full variable domain (outside the CDR3, taken from reference TRBV19 and TRBJ1-5): DGGITQSPKYLFRKEGQNVTLSCEQNLNHDAMYWYRQDPGQGLRLIYYSQIVNDFQKGDIAEGYSVSREKKESFPLTVTSAQKNPTAFYLCASSLYRAYSNQPQHFGDGTRLSIL.